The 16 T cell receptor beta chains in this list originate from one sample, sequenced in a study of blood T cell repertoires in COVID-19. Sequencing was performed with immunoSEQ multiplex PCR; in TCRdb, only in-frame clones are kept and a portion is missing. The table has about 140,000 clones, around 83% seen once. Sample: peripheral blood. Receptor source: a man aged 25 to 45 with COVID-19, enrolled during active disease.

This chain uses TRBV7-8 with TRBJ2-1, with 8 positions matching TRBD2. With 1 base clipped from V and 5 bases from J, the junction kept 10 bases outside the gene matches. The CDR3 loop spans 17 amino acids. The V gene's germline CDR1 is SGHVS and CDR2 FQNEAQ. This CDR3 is CASSLGTPGLVNNEQFF. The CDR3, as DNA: TGTGCCAGCAGCTTAGGGACGCCGGGACTAGTCAACAATGAGCAGTTCTTC.

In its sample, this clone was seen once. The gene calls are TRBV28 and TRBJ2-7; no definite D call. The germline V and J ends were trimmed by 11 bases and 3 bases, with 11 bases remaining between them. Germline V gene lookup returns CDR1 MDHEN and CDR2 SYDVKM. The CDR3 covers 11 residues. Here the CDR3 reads CASRKSYEQYF. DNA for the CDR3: TGTGCCTCTCGCAAGAGCTACGAGCAGTACTTC.

CDR3 in DNA: TGTGCCTGGAGTGTCCAGTATGGCTACACCTTC. Translating gives CAWSVQYGYTF. The chain joins TRBV30 to TRBJ1-2; D gene uncertain. Germline V gene data show CDR1 as GTSNPN and CDR2 as SVGIG (reference sequence). The CDR3 consists of 11 residues. V was pared by 0 bases and J by 5 bases, with 4 bases between.

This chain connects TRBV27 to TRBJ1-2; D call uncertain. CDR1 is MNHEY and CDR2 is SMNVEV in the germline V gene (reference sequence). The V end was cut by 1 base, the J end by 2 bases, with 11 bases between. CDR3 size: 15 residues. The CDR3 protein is CASSLFGHLNYGYTF. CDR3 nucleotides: TGTGCCAGCAGTTTATTTGGGCATTTAAACTATGGCTACACCTTC.

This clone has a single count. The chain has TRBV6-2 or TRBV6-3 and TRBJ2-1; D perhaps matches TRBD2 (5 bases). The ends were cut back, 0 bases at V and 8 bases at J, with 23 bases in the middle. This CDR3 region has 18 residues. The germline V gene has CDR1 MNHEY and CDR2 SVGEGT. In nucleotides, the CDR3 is TGTGCCAGCAGTTACTCGAGAGGGCCCTATACCCTTTCCCATGAGCAGTTCTTC. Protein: CASSYSRGPYTLSHEQFF.

CDR3: CASSQEKRGGNPRYNEQFF. CDR3 bases: TGCGCCAGCAGCCAAGAAAAAAGAGGGGGTAATCCCCGTTACAATGAGCAGTTCTTC. The chain links TRBV4-1 to TRBJ2-1; TRBD1 might be the D (6 bases). V gave up 0 bases and J gave up 4 bases, with 22 bases separating them. The CDR3 sequence is 19 residues long. Looked up from germline, CDR1 is MGHRA and CDR2 is YSYEKL.

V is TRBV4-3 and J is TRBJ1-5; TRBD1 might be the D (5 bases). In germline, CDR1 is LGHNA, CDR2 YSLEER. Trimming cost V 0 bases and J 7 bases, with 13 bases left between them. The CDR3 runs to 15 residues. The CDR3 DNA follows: TGCGCCAGCAGCCAAGATGGGGCAGGGAGGCAGCCCCAGCATTTT. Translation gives CASSQDGAGRQPQHF.

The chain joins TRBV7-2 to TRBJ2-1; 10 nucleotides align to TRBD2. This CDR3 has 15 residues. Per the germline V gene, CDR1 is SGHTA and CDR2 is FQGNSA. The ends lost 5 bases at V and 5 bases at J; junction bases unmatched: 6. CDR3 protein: CASSRTSGVNNEQFF. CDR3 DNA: TGTGCCAGCAGCCGCACTAGCGGGGTAAACAATGAGCAGTTCTTC.

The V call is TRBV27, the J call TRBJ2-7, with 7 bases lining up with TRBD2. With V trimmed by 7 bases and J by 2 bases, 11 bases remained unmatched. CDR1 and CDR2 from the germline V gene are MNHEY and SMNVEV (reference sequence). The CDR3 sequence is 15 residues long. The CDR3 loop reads CASTSDGGLPYEQYF. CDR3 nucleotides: TGTGCCAGCACTTCCGACGGGGGGTTACCCTACGAGCAGTACTTC.

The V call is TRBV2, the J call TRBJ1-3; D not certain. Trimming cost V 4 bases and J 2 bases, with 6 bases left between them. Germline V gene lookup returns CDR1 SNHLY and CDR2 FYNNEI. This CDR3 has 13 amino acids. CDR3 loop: CASSARAGNTIYF. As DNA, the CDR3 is TGTGCCAGCAGTGCGAGGGCTGGAAACACCATATATTTT.

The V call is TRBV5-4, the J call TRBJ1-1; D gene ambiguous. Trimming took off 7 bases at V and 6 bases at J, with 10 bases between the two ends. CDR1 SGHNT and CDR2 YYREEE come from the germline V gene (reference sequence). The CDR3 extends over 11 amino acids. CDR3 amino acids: CASQEEAEAFF. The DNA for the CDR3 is TGTGCCAGCCAGGAGGAAGCTGAAGCTTTCTTT.

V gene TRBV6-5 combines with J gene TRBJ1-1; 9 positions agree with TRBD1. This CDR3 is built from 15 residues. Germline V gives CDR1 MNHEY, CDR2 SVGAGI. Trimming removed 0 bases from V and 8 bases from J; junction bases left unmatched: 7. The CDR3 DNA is TGTGCCAGCAGTTACTCGGGACAGGGTCTTCTAGAAGCTTTCTTT. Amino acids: CASSYSGQGLLEAFF.

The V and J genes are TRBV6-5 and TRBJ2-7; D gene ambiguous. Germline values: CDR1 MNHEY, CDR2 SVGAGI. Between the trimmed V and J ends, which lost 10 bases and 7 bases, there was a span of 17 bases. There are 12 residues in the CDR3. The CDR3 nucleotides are TGTGCCACTCACAGAGATACCCCAGAGCAGTACTTC. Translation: CATHRDTPEQYF.

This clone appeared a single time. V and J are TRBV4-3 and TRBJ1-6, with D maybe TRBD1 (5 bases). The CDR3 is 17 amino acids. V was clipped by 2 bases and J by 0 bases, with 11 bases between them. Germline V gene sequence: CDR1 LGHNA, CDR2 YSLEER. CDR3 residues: CASSQQTASSYNSPLHF. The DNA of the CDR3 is TGCGCCAGCAGCCAACAGACAGCGAGCTCCTATAATTCACCCCTCCACTTT.

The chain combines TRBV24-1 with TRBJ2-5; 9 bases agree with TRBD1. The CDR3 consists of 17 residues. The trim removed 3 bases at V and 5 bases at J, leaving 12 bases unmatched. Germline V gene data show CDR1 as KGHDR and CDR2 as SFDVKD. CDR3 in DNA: TGTGCCACCAGTGATGCTACAGGGGGCGCACGGGGGGAGACCCAGTACTTC. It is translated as CATSDATGGARGETQYF.

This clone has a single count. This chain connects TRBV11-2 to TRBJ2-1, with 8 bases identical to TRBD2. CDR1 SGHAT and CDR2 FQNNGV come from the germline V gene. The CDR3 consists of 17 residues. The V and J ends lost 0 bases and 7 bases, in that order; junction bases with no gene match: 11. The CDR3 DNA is TGTGCCAGCAGCTTAGATCCCGGACGGGAGGGAGGGAATGAGCAGTTCTTC. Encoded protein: CASSLDPGREGGNEQFF.